These 5 T cell receptor beta chains were all obtained from the same sample, sequenced in a study of OX40 agonist ivuxolimab in advanced cancers. Libraries were prepared by immunoSEQ multiplex PCR; TCRdb keeps only in-frame clonotypes and omits some of them. The sample lists some 45,000 clones; 65% to 85% were seen once. The sample here was CD4+ or CD8+ T cells sorted from blood, taken in a trial of the OX40 agonist ivuxolimab. The receptors were sampled from an adult with an advanced solid tumor such as melanoma, head and neck, liver or kidney cancer.

The chain links TRBV5-1 to TRBJ1-1, with D perhaps TRBD1 (5 bases). Germline-derived CDR1 and CDR2 are SGHRS and YFSETQ. This CDR3 is 15 amino acids long. Trimming removed 1 base from V and 1 base from J, with 11 bases in between. Here the CDR3 DNA reads TGCGCCAGCAGCTTGTTTTCCGGACAGAACACTGAAGCTTTCTTT. Translation gives CASSLFSGQNTEAFF.

The V call is TRBV9, the J call TRBJ2-1; 9 nucleotides agree with TRBD2. V shed 3 bases, J shed 7 bases, and the junction held 14 bases outside the gene matches. This CDR3 has 17 residues. CDR1 and CDR2 (germline): SGDLS, YYNGEE. As DNA, the CDR3 is TGTGCCAGCAGCGCAAATAACTTGCGGGGGGGCCAAAATGAGCAGTTCTTC. Translation: CASSANNLRGGQNEQFF. The full variable domain, in which reference TRBV9 and TRBJ2-1 provide the parts outside the CDR3, is DSGVTQTPKHLITATGQRVTLRCSPRSGDLSVYWYQQSLDQGLQFLIQYYNGEERAKGNILERFSAQQFPDLHSELNLSSLELGDSALYFCASSANNLRGGQNEQFFGPGTRLTVL.

This chain uses TRBV11-2 with TRBJ2-2; 10 bases agree with TRBD1. Germline loops: CDR1 SGHAT, CDR2 FQNNGV. CDR3 length: 17 residues. Trimming removed 3 bases from V and 3 bases from J; junction bases left unmatched: 7. This CDR3 is CASSFVRGTGDTGELFF. The DNA for the CDR3 is TGTGCCAGCAGCTTCGTGAGGGGGACAGGGGACACCGGGGAGCTGTTTTTT.

This sequence joins TRBV7-2 and TRBJ2-7, with 9 bases fitting TRBD2. There are 16 residues in the CDR3. Germline V gives CDR1 SGHTA, CDR2 FQGNSA. Unmatched junction bases numbered 10, after V lost 0 bases and J lost 7 bases. The DNA for the CDR3 is TGTGCCAGCAGCTTAGCCGGGACTAGCAGCCTTGGGGAGCAGTACTTC. Translating it yields CASSLAGTSSLGEQYF.

The gene calls are TRBV9 and TRBJ1-6, with D tentatively TRBD1 (5 bases). Germline values: CDR1 SGDLS, CDR2 YYNGEE. With 3 bases removed from V and 7 bases from J, the gap between germline ends came to 17 bases. The CDR3 length is 16 residues. CDR3 protein: CASSATNEGRNSPLHF. Here the CDR3 DNA reads TGTGCCAGCAGCGCCACAAATGAGGGGCGGAATTCACCCCTCCACTTT.